Given below is one TCR beta chain in context. This clone was seen only once. Its antigen is not yet known. No base quality information exists; no much larger clone differs at one position. The library was prepared using the immunoSEQ multiplex PCR assay. This is the immuneACCESS table as TCRdb keeps it, with only in-frame sequences that have V and J called. A part of the clones is gone; compared with another copy, unresolved V genes explain less than half, and the rest is unexplained. This sample is represented by approximately 100,000 clones; 80% to 90% of them were singletons. The top ten clonotypes cover approximately 14% of the sample. This entry comes from a study of control samples from healthy donors and cancer patients (dated by TCRdb to the early 2020s). The cysteine opens and the phenylalanine closes a CDR3 of 16 amino acids. Solely the CDR3 DNA is kept, with 48 bases framed from the first base. For CDR1 and CDR2, the germline V gene lists SGHRS and YFSETQ. V loses 4 bases, J loses 2 bases, and the germline ends lie 18 bases apart.

The source of this sequence is a man aged 25 to 40 in good health. The specimen sequenced was blood. The chain employs TRBV5-1 and TRBJ1-2; no D gene call is confident. The sequenced DNA: TGCGCCAGCAGCATCGGGGATGTACCGGGGAACTATGGCTACACCTTC. Translated, this gives CASSIGDVPGNYGYTF.